A selection of T cell receptor beta chains follows, all from one sample in a study of cytomegalovirus exposure and HLA in healthy donors. The data were produced by immunoSEQ multiplex PCR, yet TCRdb's version contains in-frame clones alone and is incomplete. The table lists roughly 80,000 clones, around 82% of them singletons. Sequences were obtained from PBMCs. Receptors originate from a male donor in good health and CMV-seronegative. Both conserved end residues are part of each CDR3. D genes are given only for firm matches. Rows may omit the clone size; those that give it use once, few, many or a size class.

CDR3 length: 15; clone size: .; D gene: .; J gene: TRBJ2-1; V gene: TRBV7-3; CDR3 DNA: TGTGCCAGCAGCTTACAGTCAGGTGCCTACAATGAGCAGTTCTTC; CDR3 protein: CASSLQSGAYNEQFF
CDR3 length: 13; clone size: .; D gene: .; J gene: TRBJ1-5; V gene: TRBV29-1; CDR3 DNA: TGCAGCGTTGTATCCTCGGGCAATCAGCCCCAGCATTTT; CDR3 protein: CSVVSSGNQPQHF
CDR3 length: 15; clone size: .; D gene: .; J gene: TRBJ1-4; V gene: TRBV6-5; CDR3 DNA: TGTGCCAGCAGTTACAGGGGTGGGTTACATGAAAAACTGTTTTTT; CDR3 protein: CASSYRGGLHEKLFF
CDR3 length: 12; clone size: .; D gene: .; J gene: TRBJ2-7; V gene: TRBV6-5; CDR3 DNA: TGTGCCAGCAGTTACCCCACCTACGAGCAGTACTTC; CDR3 protein: CASSYPTYEQYF
CDR3 length: 14; clone size: .; D gene: .; J gene: TRBJ2-2; V gene: TRBV7-9; CDR3 DNA: TGTGCCAGTCTAAGGACTTCGAACACCGGGGAGCTGTTTTTT; CDR3 protein: CASLRTSNTGELFF
CDR3 length: 14; clone size: .; D gene: .; J gene: TRBJ2-1; V gene: TRBV5-1; CDR3 DNA: TGCGCCAGCAGCTTGGCGGGGTATCTCAATGAGCAGTTCTTC; CDR3 protein: CASSLAGYLNEQFF
CDR3 length: 15; clone size: once; D gene: TRBD1; J gene: TRBJ2-7; V gene: TRBV6-5; CDR3 DNA: TGTGCCAGCAGCCCCGGGACAGGAGGGCGCTACGAGCAGTACTTC; CDR3 protein: CASSPGTGGRYEQYF
CDR3 length: 15; clone size: .; D gene: .; J gene: TRBJ2-3; V gene: TRBV5-1; CDR3 DNA: TGCGCCAGCACCCCAGGGGACACTATCACAGATACGCAGTATTTT; CDR3 protein: CASTPGDTITDTQYF
CDR3 length: 15; clone size: .; D gene: TRBD1; J gene: TRBJ1-2; V gene: TRBV5-1; CDR3 DNA: TGCGCCAGCAGCTTGGAACAGGGGGCGGTAGATGGCTACACCTTC; CDR3 protein: CASSLEQGAVDGYTF
CDR3 length: 16; clone size: .; D gene: .; J gene: TRBJ1-2; V gene: TRBV13; CDR3 DNA: TGTGCCAGCAGCTCCTCACCGCCGGGGGGAACCTATGGCTACACCTTC; CDR3 protein: CASSSSPPGGTYGYTF
CDR3 length: 14; clone size: once; D gene: .; J gene: TRBJ1-1; V gene: TRBV6-5; CDR3 DNA: TGTGCCAGCAGTTTCTTGGCGACAGCCACTGAAGCTTTCTTT; CDR3 protein: CASSFLATATEAFF
CDR3 length: 15; clone size: few; D gene: .; J gene: TRBJ2-3; V gene: TRBV5-6; CDR3 DNA: TGTGCCAGCAGCCACAGGGGAGGTACAGGGGATACGCAGTATTTT; CDR3 protein: CASSHRGGTGDTQYF
CDR3 length: 17; clone size: .; D gene: TRBD2; J gene: TRBJ2-5; V gene: TRBV7-2; CDR3 DNA: TGTGCCAGCAGCTTTGGACTAGCGGGGGGGCCTACAAAGACCCAGTACTTC; CDR3 protein: CASSFGLAGGPTKTQYF
CDR3 length: 14; clone size: .; D gene: .; J gene: TRBJ1-6; V gene: TRBV5-4; CDR3 DNA: TGTGCCAGCAGTCTAGATTCCATTGTCTCACCCCTCCACTTT; CDR3 protein: CASSLDSIVSPLHF
CDR3 length: 16; clone size: few; D gene: .; J gene: TRBJ2-2; V gene: TRBV7-2; CDR3 DNA: TGTGCCAGCAGCGCAACAGGGTCCCCGAACACCGGGGAGCTGTTTTTT; CDR3 protein: CASSATGSPNTGELFF
CDR3 length: 15; clone size: .; D gene: .; J gene: TRBJ2-1; V gene: TRBV2; CDR3 DNA: TGTGCCAGCAGTGAAGACCCGGCAGGGGGGAATGAGCAGTTCTTC; CDR3 protein: CASSEDPAGGNEQFF
CDR3 length: 14; clone size: .; D gene: .; J gene: TRBJ2-7; V gene: TRBV5-1; CDR3 DNA: TGCGCCAGCAGCTTGTCACAACAGGGATACGAGCAGTACTTC; CDR3 protein: CASSLSQQGYEQYF
CDR3 length: 17; clone size: .; D gene: .; J gene: TRBJ2-2; V gene: TRBV4-1; CDR3 DNA: TGCGCCAGCAGCCAACAGAGGGGGAGCCGGAACACCGGGGAGCTGTTTTTT; CDR3 protein: CASSQQRGSRNTGELFF
CDR3 length: 13; clone size: .; D gene: .; J gene: TRBJ2-5; V gene: TRBV29-1; CDR3 DNA: TGCAGCGTTGAAGGGAACAGAAAAGAGACCCAGTACTTC; CDR3 protein: CSVEGNRKETQYF
CDR3 length: 13; clone size: once; D gene: .; J gene: TRBJ2-1; V gene: TRBV5-4; CDR3 DNA: TGTGCCAGCAGCTTGGTGGCATACAATGAGCAGTTCTTC; CDR3 protein: CASSLVAYNEQFF
CDR3 length: 15; clone size: .; D gene: .; J gene: TRBJ2-2; V gene: TRBV5-1; CDR3 DNA: TGCGCCAGCAGCTTGGATGGAGCGAACACCGGGGAGCTGTTTTTT; CDR3 protein: CASSLDGANTGELFF
CDR3 length: 14; clone size: .; D gene: .; J gene: TRBJ1-2; V gene: TRBV5-1; CDR3 DNA: TGCGCCAGCAGCTTGAGCGCCCTTAACTATGGCTACCCCTTC; CDR3 protein: CASSLSALNYGYPF
CDR3 length: 15; clone size: .; D gene: .; J gene: TRBJ1-4; V gene: TRBV28; CDR3 DNA: TGTGCCAGCAGTTTAATGTCAGCGGGGGATGAAAAACTGTTTTTT; CDR3 protein: CASSLMSAGDEKLFF
CDR3 length: 15; clone size: few; D gene: .; J gene: TRBJ1-6; V gene: TRBV5-6; CDR3 DNA: TGTGCCAGCAGCTTGCGGACTGACTATAATTCACCCCTCCACTTT; CDR3 protein: CASSLRTDYNSPLHF
CDR3 length: 13; clone size: .; D gene: .; J gene: TRBJ2-1; V gene: TRBV5-1; CDR3 DNA: TGCGCCAGCAGCTTGGTGGGAGTCCCGGTGCAGTTCTTC; CDR3 protein: CASSLVGVPVQFF
CDR3 length: 15; clone size: .; D gene: .; J gene: TRBJ1-2; V gene: TRBV9; CDR3 DNA: TGTGCCAGCAGCCCTGGGGGGATAGCTAACTATGGCTACACCTTC; CDR3 protein: CASSPGGIANYGYTF
CDR3 length: 14; clone size: .; D gene: .; J gene: TRBJ2-1; V gene: TRBV18; CDR3 DNA: TGTGCCAGCTCACCAGGGAGGTCCTACAATGAGCAGTTCTTC; CDR3 protein: CASSPGRSYNEQFF
CDR3 length: 13; clone size: .; D gene: .; J gene: TRBJ1-1; V gene: TRBV2; CDR3 DNA: TGTGCCAGCATCACCCGGGGTGGCACTGAAGCTTTCTTT; CDR3 protein: CASITRGGTEAFF
CDR3 length: 15; clone size: few; D gene: .; J gene: TRBJ1-2; V gene: TRBV27; CDR3 DNA: TGTGCCAGCAGTACGCCACAGGGCCCTAACTATGGCTACACCTTC; CDR3 protein: CASSTPQGPNYGYTF
CDR3 length: 15; clone size: .; D gene: TRBD2; J gene: TRBJ2-3; V gene: TRBV7-2; CDR3 DNA: TGTGCCAGCAGCTTGACTAGCGGTAGCACAGATACGCAGTATTTT; CDR3 protein: CASSLTSGSTDTQYF
CDR3 length: 16; clone size: .; D gene: TRBD1; J gene: TRBJ1-1; V gene: TRBV27; CDR3 DNA: TGTGCCAGCAGTTTAACGGGGGACAGGGTTGGCACTGAAGCTTTCTTT; CDR3 protein: CASSLTGDRVGTEAFF
CDR3 length: 14; clone size: few; D gene: TRBD1; J gene: TRBJ1-2; V gene: TRBV30; CDR3 DNA: TGTGCCTGGAGTGTACTTGGGACAGTTTATGGCTACACCTTC; CDR3 protein: CAWSVLGTVYGYTF
CDR3 length: 16; clone size: .; D gene: TRBD1; J gene: TRBJ1-1; V gene: TRBV7-6; CDR3 DNA: TGTGCCAGCAGCTTATCTCCGGGACAGGGAGGTCGCTCAGCTTTCTTT; CDR3 protein: CASSLSPGQGGRSAFF
CDR3 length: 15; clone size: .; D gene: TRBD2; J gene: TRBJ2-1; V gene: TRBV7-2; CDR3 DNA: TGTGCCAGCAACCCGGGACTAGCGGTTTACAATGAGCAGTTCTTC; CDR3 protein: CASNPGLAVYNEQFF
CDR3 length: 15; clone size: .; D gene: TRBD1; J gene: TRBJ1-5; V gene: TRBV6-5; CDR3 DNA: TGTGCCAGCAGCCGTGACAGGGGTAGCAATCAGCCCCAGCATTTT; CDR3 protein: CASSRDRGSNQPQHF
CDR3 length: 17; clone size: .; D gene: TRBD2; J gene: TRBJ2-5; V gene: TRBV19; CDR3 DNA: TGTGCCAGTAGCACCTCGGGACTAGCGGCTGTAGGGGAGACCCAGTACTTC; CDR3 protein: CASSTSGLAAVGETQYF
CDR3 length: 16; clone size: once; D gene: .; J gene: TRBJ1-1; V gene: TRBV19; CDR3 DNA: TGTGCCAGTAGTATGACACCCCTGGGCATGAACACTGAAGCTTTCTTT; CDR3 protein: CASSMTPLGMNTEAFF
CDR3 length: 17; clone size: once; D gene: TRBD2; J gene: TRBJ2-5; V gene: TRBV5-1; CDR3 DNA: TGCGCCAGCAGCCAGGGACTAGCGGGAGGGTCTGGGGAGACCCAGTACTTC; CDR3 protein: CASSQGLAGGSGETQYF
CDR3 length: 15; clone size: .; D gene: .; J gene: TRBJ2-3; V gene: TRBV5-4; CDR3 DNA: TGTGCCAGCAGCTTGGATAGCGGCTACACAGATACGCAGTATTTT; CDR3 protein: CASSLDSGYTDTQYF
CDR3 length: 16; clone size: .; D gene: TRBD2; J gene: TRBJ2-3; V gene: TRBV2; CDR3 DNA: TGTGCCAGCAGGATCAATAGCGGGAGGAGTGCAGATACGCAGTATTTT; CDR3 protein: CASRINSGRSADTQYF
CDR3 length: 11; clone size: once; D gene: .; J gene: TRBJ1-6; V gene: TRBV30; CDR3 DNA: TGTGCCTGGGAGCATAATTCACCCCTCCACTTT; CDR3 protein: CAWEHNSPLHF
CDR3 length: 12; clone size: .; D gene: .; J gene: TRBJ1-1; V gene: TRBV7-9; CDR3 DNA: TGTGCCAGCAGCTCGCCGGGGGGGGGAGCTTTCTTT; CDR3 protein: CASSSPGGGAFF
CDR3 length: 15; clone size: .; D gene: .; J gene: TRBJ2-5; V gene: TRBV27; CDR3 DNA: TGTGCCAGCAGTTTAGCCGTTCGTGAGAAAGAGACCCAGTACTTC; CDR3 protein: CASSLAVREKETQYF
CDR3 length: 15; clone size: few; D gene: .; J gene: TRBJ2-7; V gene: TRBV7-9; CDR3 DNA: TGTGCCAGCAGCTTAGCAGTCCGACCTGGAGGGGAGCAGTACTTC; CDR3 protein: CASSLAVRPGGEQYF
CDR3 length: 13; clone size: .; D gene: .; J gene: TRBJ1-2; V gene: TRBV5-1; CDR3 DNA: TGCGCCAGCAGGCAGACGGAGAACTATGGCTACACCTTC; CDR3 protein: CASRQTENYGYTF
CDR3 length: 13; clone size: once; D gene: TRBD1; J gene: TRBJ1-5; V gene: TRBV6-1; CDR3 DNA: TGTGCCACCTCCTGGGACAGAAATCAGCCCCAGCATTTT; CDR3 protein: CATSWDRNQPQHF
CDR3 length: 14; clone size: few; D gene: TRBD1; J gene: TRBJ1-6; V gene: TRBV11-2; CDR3 DNA: TGTGCCAGCAGCCTCGGACAGGGGAATTCACCCCTCCACTTT; CDR3 protein: CASSLGQGNSPLHF
CDR3 length: 11; clone size: .; D gene: TRBD2; J gene: TRBJ2-1; V gene: TRBV20-1; CDR3 DNA: TGCAGTGCCGAGCGGGGCCCCGCGCGGGTCTTC; CDR3 protein: CSAERGPARVF
CDR3 length: 15; clone size: .; D gene: .; J gene: TRBJ1-4; V gene: TRBV4-3; CDR3 DNA: TGCGCCAGCAGCCAATTGCGCGAGGCGGGGGAAAAACTGTTTTTT; CDR3 protein: CASSQLREAGEKLFF
CDR3 length: 14; clone size: .; D gene: TRBD2; J gene: TRBJ2-5; V gene: TRBV18; CDR3 DNA: TGTGCCAGCTCACGTAGCGGGGCCCAAGAGACCCAGTACTTC; CDR3 protein: CASSRSGAQETQYF
CDR3 length: 15; clone size: once; D gene: .; J gene: TRBJ1-2; V gene: TRBV18; CDR3 DNA: TGTGCCAGCTCACCAGCGGCAGGGTCTGACTATGGCTACACCTTC; CDR3 protein: CASSPAAGSDYGYTF